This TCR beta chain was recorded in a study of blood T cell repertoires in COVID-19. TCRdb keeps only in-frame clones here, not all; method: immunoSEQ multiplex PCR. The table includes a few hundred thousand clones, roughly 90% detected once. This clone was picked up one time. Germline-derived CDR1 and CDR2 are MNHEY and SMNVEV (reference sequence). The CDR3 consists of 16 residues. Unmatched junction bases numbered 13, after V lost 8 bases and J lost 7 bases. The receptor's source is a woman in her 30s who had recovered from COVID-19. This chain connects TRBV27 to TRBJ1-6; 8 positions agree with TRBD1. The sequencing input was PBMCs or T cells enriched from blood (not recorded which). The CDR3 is CASRPIGQGNNSPLHF. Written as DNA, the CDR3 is TGTGCCAGCCGTCCCATCGGACAGGGCAACAATTCACCCCTCCACTTT.